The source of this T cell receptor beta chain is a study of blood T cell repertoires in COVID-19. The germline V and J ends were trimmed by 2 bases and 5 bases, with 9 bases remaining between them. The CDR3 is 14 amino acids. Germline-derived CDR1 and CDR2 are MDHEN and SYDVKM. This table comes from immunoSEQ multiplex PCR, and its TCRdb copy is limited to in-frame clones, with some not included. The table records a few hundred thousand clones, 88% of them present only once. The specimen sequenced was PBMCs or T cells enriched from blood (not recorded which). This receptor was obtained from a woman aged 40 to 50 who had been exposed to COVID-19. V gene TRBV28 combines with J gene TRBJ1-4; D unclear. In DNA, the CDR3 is TGTGCCAGCAGTTTAAACAGTGGGAATGAAAAACTGTTTTTT. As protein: CASSLNSGNEKLFF.